This section outlines one T cell receptor (beta chain) sequence together with its context. Its antigen is not known. The PCR employed 60 Vbeta primers together with 13 Jbeta primers. Clones were sequenced by immunoSEQ multiplex PCR, and TCRdb holds only the in-frame ones, with some missing. The sample includes under 200,000 clones, roughly 84% of them seen just once. The data derive from a study of cytomegalovirus exposure and HLA in healthy donors. General observations from the study: Association of a missense DCLRE1C variant with TCR beta V- and J-gene trimming was reported in a later analysis. Many donors shared some public TCRs, even though most TCR sequences were rare. It was only CMV serostatus that was available as immune exposure information.

V lost 6 bases and J lost 8, with 11 bases in between. Germline V CDR1 and CDR2: DFQATT, SNEGSKA (reference sequence). CDR3 size: 11 residues. The genes are TRBV20-1 and TRBJ2-1; maybe TRBD2 (5 bases). This clonotype originated in a man in his thirties or forties in good health and CMV-seronegative. The source material was PBMCs. CDR3 residues: CSARTLDEQFF. CDR3 DNA: TGCAGTGCCAGGACTCTCGATGAGCAGTTCTTC.